One sample yielded the 6 T cell receptor beta chains listed below, sequenced in a study of shared clonotypes between healthy human individuals. The protocol was immunoSEQ multiplex PCR, while the TCRdb copy is restricted to in-frame clones and leaves out a portion. The sample lists fewer than 800,000 clones; under 95% were seen once. CD45RO-negative, CCR7-selected cells formed the naive CD8 fraction, which excluded terminally differentiated effector memory CD45RA+ cells. The specimen was naive CD8+ T cells sorted from blood. The receptors were sampled from a man younger than 40 in good health.

The chain combines TRBV7-6 with TRBJ2-1, with 8 bases that match TRBD2. This CDR3 contains 15 residues. Germline trimming cut 2 bases from V and 8 bases from J; bases unmatched to any gene: 8. Germline V lookup: CDR1 SGHVS, CDR2 FNYEAQ. CDR3 nucleotide sequence: TGTGCCAGCAGCTTATCCCTACTAGCGGTCGATGAGCAGTTCTTC. The encoded protein is CASSLSLLAVDEQFF.

This chain links TRBV6-1 with TRBJ2-1; a possible D gene is TRBD2 (5 bases). The CDR3 runs 16 residues. The germline gives CDR1 MNHNS, CDR2 SASEGT. V was shortened by 2 bases and J by 10 bases, with 21 bases between the two germline ends. The CDR3 spells CASSEFRRLEVLEQFF. CDR3 sequence (DNA): TGTGCCAGCAGTGAATTCCGGAGGTTAGAGGTTTTGGAGCAGTTCTTC.

The gene calls are TRBV7-8 and TRBJ2-6; no reliable D call. With 1 base removed from V and 0 bases from J, the gap between germline ends came to 4 bases. CDR1 SGHVS and CDR2 FQNEAQ come from the germline V gene. This CDR3 spans 15 amino acids. Here the CDR3 DNA reads TGTGCCAGCAGCTTAGGGGACTCTGGGGCCAACGTCCTGACTTTC. Its protein product is CASSLGDSGANVLTF.

The V and J genes are TRBV7-9 and TRBJ2-2, with D hard to call. The length of the CDR3 is 12 residues. Trimming took 5 bases from V and 6 from J, leaving 7 bases between them. In germline, CDR1 is SEHNR, CDR2 FQNEAQ (reference sequence). CDR3: CASSRGSGELFF. The DNA for the CDR3 is TGTGCCAGCAGCCGAGGTTCCGGGGAGCTGTTTTTT.

The V call is TRBV7-9, the J call TRBJ1-4; possibly TRBD1 for D (6 bases). Trimming cost V 5 bases and J 8 bases, with 21 bases left between them. This CDR3 region has 16 residues. Germline CDR1 and CDR2: SEHNR and FQNEAQ (reference sequence). The CDR3 spells CASSPPIPGASEKLFF. The CDR3 DNA sequence: TGTGCCAGCAGCCCTCCTATTCCGGGGGCAAGCGAAAAACTGTTTTTT.

The chain joins TRBV4-2 to TRBJ2-7, with D hard to call. The CDR3 has 14 amino acids. The V end was cut by 0 bases, the J end by 2 bases, with 8 bases between. CDR1 and CDR2 (germline): LGHNA, YNFKEQ. As DNA, the CDR3 is TGTGCCAGCAGCCAAGAGGCTCACACCTACGAGCAGTACTTC. It yields the protein CASSQEAHTYEQYF.